Sequencing of this T cell receptor beta chain was carried out in a study of CD8+ T cells in alopecia areata. Study results and limitations: Both scalp clonality and the expanded CD8+ clones among the top 100 showed a significant decrease with tofacitinib. One nonresponder makes the tie between baseline CD8+ expansion and response uncertain. Affected scalp, especially in alopecia totalis/universalis, had a higher clonality than normal scalp did.

Investigators isolated RNA and reverse transcribed it into cDNA to act as the sequencing template. Using immunoSEQ multiplex PCR, the repertoire was profiled, and TCRdb retains in-frame clones only, with some absent. The sample has about 180,000 clones; 50% to 75% are singletons. As for treatment: oral pan-JAK inhibitor, 5-10 mg twice daily. Sorting from PBMCs produced CD4+ and CD8+ T cells. To note about this clone: The antigen is undetermined.

This CDR3 comprises 12 residues. Germline values: CDR1 GTSNPN, CDR2 SVGIG (reference sequence). The genes are TRBV30 and TRBJ1-2; D may be TRBD1 (5 bases). The source of this sequence is a human donor with alopecia areata. The source was CD4+ T cells sorted from blood, collected at approximately week 56, from a patient treated with tofacitinib. The DNA for the CDR3 is TGTGCTTCCGGGACGGCAGGCTATGGCTACACCTTC. This translates into CASGTAGYGYTF.